These 16 T cell receptor beta chains were all obtained from the same sample, sequenced in a study of blood T cell repertoires in COVID-19. Measured with immunoSEQ multiplex PCR; TCRdb has only the in-frame clones, and not every one. Of fewer than 300,000 clones listed, less than 90% are singletons. Sequencing was done on a sample of peripheral blood. The receptor set was obtained from a woman under 40 with COVID-19, enrolled during active disease.

This clone turned up a few times. This chain joins TRBV7-5 and TRBJ2-4; the table's D gene call, TRBD1, was not cross checked with the DNA. TRBV7-5 counts as a pseudogene. The CDR3 extends over 18 amino acids. CDR3 DNA sequence: TGTGTCAGAAGCTTGGGACAGGGGGGACTTTTAGCCAAAAACATTCAGTACTTC. It is translated as CVRSLGQGGLLAKNIQYF.

The V gene is TRBV7-9, the J gene TRBJ2-2, with no clear D. Germline-derived CDR1 and CDR2 are SEHNR and FQNEAQ (reference sequence). The V end lost 5 bases, the J end lost 4 bases, and 14 bases lay between the germline ends. The CDR3 sequence is 15 residues long. CDR3 nucleotide sequence: TGTGCCAGCAGCCTCCTTGTCACGGGCACCGGGGAGCTGTTTTTT. This translates into CASSLLVTGTGELFF.

Here the CDR3 DNA reads TGTGCCAGCTGGACTAGCGGGGGTAGGAATGAGCAGTTCTTC. Its protein is CASWTSGGRNEQFF. This chain uses TRBV3-1 (or the pseudogene TRBV3-2) with TRBJ2-1; 13 bases match TRBD2. Trimming removed 8 bases from V and 7 bases from J; junction bases left unmatched: 5. The CDR3 spans 14 residues. Per germline, CDR1 LGHDT and CDR2 YNNKEL (reference sequence).

This clone appeared a single time. This chain links TRBV3-1 (or the pseudogene TRBV3-2) with TRBJ2-6, with a weak D call TRBD1 (6 bases). Germline loops: CDR1 LGHDT, CDR2 YNNKEL (reference sequence). V was clipped by 9 bases and J by 0 bases, with 18 bases between them. This CDR3 has 17 residues. The CDR3 spells CARDWEQGPSGANVLTF. The CDR3 DNA follows: TGTGCCAGGGATTGGGAACAGGGCCCCTCTGGGGCCAACGTCCTGACTTTC.

This sequence joins TRBV28 and TRBJ2-7, with TRBD2 matching over 9 bases. Unmatched junction bases numbered 6, after V lost 9 bases and J lost 3 bases. CDR3 size: 13 residues. Germline V gene sequence: CDR1 MDHEN, CDR2 SYDVKM. The CDR3 region is CASTGTSFYEQYF. DNA of the CDR3: TGTGCCAGTACTGGGACTAGCTTCTACGAGCAGTACTTC.

The CDR3 DNA is TGTGCCAGCAGCTTGGGACTAGCGGGGACTTACAATGAGCAGTTCTTC. Translating gives CASSLGLAGTYNEQFF. The chain joins TRBV5-4 to TRBJ2-1, with TRBD2 identical over 11 bases. Germline loops: CDR1 SGHNT, CDR2 YYREEE (reference sequence). After removal of 0 bases from V and 4 bases from J, the junction contained 3 bases not matched to a gene. This CDR3 region has 16 residues.

The chain links TRBV6-5 to TRBJ1-2, with 8 bases that match TRBD1. V was pared by 6 bases and J by 0 bases, with 3 bases of the junction left unmatched. Germline-derived CDR1 and CDR2 are MNHEY and SVGAGI. The CDR3 loop spans 14 amino acids. In DNA form, the CDR3 reads TGTGCCAGCAGGGGGACAGGATCTAACTATGGCTACACCTTC. Translation: CASRGTGSNYGYTF.

The chain is built from TRBV28 and TRBJ1-5; D is unclear. The CDR3 extends over 14 amino acids. With 3 bases removed from V and 6 bases from J, the gap between germline ends came to 12 bases. Per the germline V gene, CDR1 is MDHEN and CDR2 is SYDVKM. CDR3 sequence: CASSLSHGGQPQHF. The CDR3 DNA reads TGTGCCAGCAGTTTGAGCCATGGCGGTCAGCCCCAGCATTTT.

The genes are TRBV29-1 and TRBJ2-3; D is perhaps TRBD1 (7 bases). The CDR3 sequence is 13 residues long. The ends were cut back, 6 bases at V and 9 bases at J, with 19 bases in the middle. The germline gives CDR1 SQVTM, CDR2 ANQGSEA. The CDR3 protein is CSVDRDPAGTQYF. In DNA, the CDR3 is TGCAGCGTCGACAGGGACCCTGCGGGAACGCAGTATTTT.

This clone was recorded at least ten times. V usage is TRBV10-3 and J usage is TRBJ1-2, with 7 bases fitting TRBD1. From germline, CDR1 is ENHRY and CDR2 SYGVKD. The CDR3 covers 14 residues. Trimming took 6 bases from V and 3 from J; bases not matched to a gene: 7. The CDR3 coding sequence is TGTGCCATCAGGTTTGGTACAGGGGACTATGGCTACACCTTC. Protein sequence: CAIRFGTGDYGYTF.

The chain combines TRBV29-1 with TRBJ2-3; 9 bases map to TRBD2. This CDR3 spans 13 amino acids. Germline CDR1 SQVTM, CDR2 ANQGSEA. Unmatched junction bases numbered 4, after V lost 6 bases and J lost 3 bases. The CDR3 spells CSVGGLATDTQYF. DNA for the CDR3: TGCAGCGTGGGGGGACTAGCAACAGATACGCAGTATTTT.

This sequence joins TRBV7-6 and TRBJ2-4; possibly TRBD1 for D (5 bases). Trimming pared 1 base from V and 9 bases from J, leaving 10 bases between. CDR1 is SGHVS, CDR2 FNYEAQ, per germline. The CDR3 contains 13 residues. The CDR3 coding sequence is TGTGCCAGCAGCTTAGTGTTAGGGGCCATTCAGTACTTC. This codes for CASSLVLGAIQYF. Full variable domain (outside the CDR3, taken from reference TRBV7-6 and TRBJ2-4): GAGVSQSPRYKVTKRGQDVALRCDPISGHVSLYWYRQALGQGPEFLTYFNYEAQQDKSGLPNDRFSAERPEGSISTLTIQRTEQRDSAMYRCASSLVLGAIQYFGAGTRLSVL.

The chain carries TRBV5-1 and TRBJ1-6; a weak D match, TRBD1 (5 bases). Germline V gene sequence: CDR1 SGHRS, CDR2 YFSETQ. V was trimmed by 2 bases and J by 7 bases, leaving 10 bases between them. This CDR3 comprises 14 residues. CDR3 coding DNA: TGCGCCAGCAGCTTAGAGACAGCCAATTCACCCCTCCACTTT. Translating gives CASSLETANSPLHF.

The J gene is TRBJ2-3, the V gene TRBV1; whether TRBD2, the table's D call, matches the DNA was not checked. TRBV1 is noted as a pseudogene. CDR3 length: 18 residues. The CDR3 here is CTSSQEGSGGVVTDTQYF. The CDR3 DNA is TGCACCAGCAGCCAAGAGGGTAGCGGGGGGGTGGTAACAGATACGCAGTATTTT.

V is TRBV20-1 and J is TRBJ2-3; tentative D call: TRBD2 (5 bases). V was clipped by 6 bases and J by 6 bases, with 7 bases between them. The CDR3 sequence is 10 residues long. Per the germline V gene, CDR1 is DFQATT and CDR2 is SNEGSKA (reference sequence). The CDR3 coding sequence is TGCAGTGCCGGACTGGATACGCAGTATTTT. As protein: CSAGLDTQYF.

This chain joins TRBV20-1 and TRBJ2-1; 11 bases line up with TRBD2. Losses at the gene ends were 3 bases for V and 2 bases for J; bases not matched to a gene: 6. Per the germline V gene, CDR1 is DFQATT and CDR2 is SNEGSKA (reference sequence). The CDR3 extends over 16 amino acids. In DNA form, the CDR3 reads TGCAGTGCTAGTGGTAGCGGGGGGGGCCCCTACAATGAGCAGTTCTTC. It translates to CSASGSGGGPYNEQFF.